Below, 24 T cell receptor beta chains from the same sample are listed, as sequenced in a study of Ad26.COV2.S vaccination and SARS-CoV-2 variants. Regarding treatment: some 19 received Ad26.COV2.S at low or high dose, single or two shots; roughly five received placebo; per-sample allocation not given. Sample collection was performed on day 63 after the first vaccine or placebo injection. Here immunoSEQ multiplex PCR was the method, and the copy in TCRdb shows in-frame clones only, minus some. The sample records some 300,000 clones, 70% to 90% being singletons. The sample in question was peripheral blood, obtained in a trial of Ad26.COV2.S vaccine versus placebo. Receptor source: a person aged 18 to 59 who received the Ad26.COV2.S COVID-19 vaccine or a placebo.

This chain links TRBV28 with TRBJ2-2, with D perhaps TRBD1 (6 bases). Deletions cut 1 base from V and 3 bases from J, with 9 bases between. Germline V gene data show CDR1 as MDHEN and CDR2 as SYDVKM. This CDR3 is built from 15 residues. The CDR3 DNA is TGTGCCAGCAGTTTATTGGGGGCGGACACCGGGGAGCTGTTTTTT. It specifies CASSLLGADTGELFF.

V gene TRBV14 combines with J gene TRBJ1-1; no definite D call. Germline CDR1 SGHDN, CDR2 FVKESK. The CDR3 covers 16 residues. Trimming stripped 0 bases from V and 1 base from J, with 12 bases between. The CDR3 sequence: CASSQDWWAGNTEAFF. The CDR3 DNA is TGTGCCAGCAGCCAAGATTGGTGGGCAGGGAACACTGAAGCTTTCTTT.

The CDR3 DNA is TGTGCCAGCAACATGCGACTAGCGGGGGGGAATGAGCAGTTCTTC. Amino acid sequence: CASNMRLAGGNEQFF. The chain uses TRBV5-5 and TRBJ2-1; 14 nucleotides match TRBD2. CDR1 is SGHKS, CDR2 YYEKEE, per germline (reference sequence). The CDR3 runs 15 residues. The ends lost 6 bases at V and 7 bases at J; junction bases unmatched: 6.

The CDR3 reads CASSFWTVRSSYNSPLHF. In DNA form, the CDR3 reads TGTGCCAGCAGCTTTTGGACAGTCAGGAGCTCCTATAATTCACCCCTCCACTTT. The J gene is TRBJ1-6, the V gene TRBV5-4; D perhaps matches TRBD1 (6 bases). Germline loops: CDR1 SGHNT, CDR2 YYREEE (reference sequence). V was cut by 2 bases and J by 0 bases, with 15 bases left in between. The CDR3 is 18 residues long.

The gene calls are TRBV5-4 and TRBJ1-6; TRBD1 matches 7 bases. From germline, CDR1 is SGHNT and CDR2 YYREEE (reference sequence). The CDR3 contains 16 residues. V was pared by 0 bases and J by 10 bases, with 10 bases of the junction left unmatched. DNA for the CDR3: TGTGCCAGCAGCTTGGCCCCGACAGGGAACGGCTCACCCCTCCACTTT. Translation gives CASSLAPTGNGSPLHF.

This chain links TRBV7-9 with TRBJ2-7, with D possibly TRBD1 on 5 matching bases. Germline-derived CDR1 and CDR2 are SEHNR and FQNEAQ (reference sequence). Trimming removed 2 bases from V and 2 bases from J, with 7 bases in between. The CDR3 is made up of 13 amino acids. The CDR3 DNA sequence: TGTGCCAGCAGCTTACAGGGTGCCTACGAGCAGTACTTC. Its protein product is CASSLQGAYEQYF.

The chain uses TRBV2 and TRBJ1-1, with D unclear. Germline V gives CDR1 SNHLY, CDR2 FYNNEI. This CDR3 region has 14 residues. Deletions cut 5 bases from V and 4 bases from J, with 14 bases between. The CDR3: CASSPQPLGTEAFF. The CDR3 nucleotides read TGTGCCAGCAGTCCGCAGCCCTTGGGCACTGAAGCTTTCTTT.

The V and J genes are TRBV2 and TRBJ1-1; unclear D gene. Trimming took off 4 bases at V and 11 bases at J, with 11 bases between the two ends. Germline loops: CDR1 SNHLY, CDR2 FYNNEI. This CDR3 is 11 amino acids long. Written as DNA, the CDR3 is TGTGCCAGCAGTGGTGGCCCGGGGGCTTTCTTT. It specifies CASSGGPGAFF.

The J gene is TRBJ1-5, the V gene TRBV11-3, with D possibly being TRBD1 (6 bases). With 3 bases removed from V and 1 base from J, the gap between germline ends came to 10 bases. Germline V gene sequence: CDR1 SGHNT, CDR2 YENEEA. The CDR3 length is 15 residues. The CDR3 DNA follows: TGTGCCAGCAGCTTGGGGACACTAAGCAATCAGCCCCAGCATTTT. Protein: CASSLGTLSNQPQHF. The entire variable domain, with the rest obtained from reference TRBV11-3 and TRBJ1-5, is as follows: EAGVVQSPRYKIIEKKQPVAFWCNPISGHNTLYWYLQNLGQGPELLIRYENEEAVDDSQLPKDRFSAERLKGVDSTLKIQPAELGDSAVYLCASSLGTLSNQPQHFGDGTRLSIL.

The CDR3 protein is CASSLSIQVIPTGELFF. The CDR3 DNA sequence: TGCGCCAGCAGCTTGAGTATTCAGGTTATCCCCACCGGGGAGCTGTTTTTT. The V call is TRBV5-1, the J call TRBJ2-2; D call uncertain. V dropped 1 base and J dropped 4 bases, with 17 bases sitting between them. Germline loops: CDR1 SGHRS, CDR2 YFSETQ. The length of the CDR3 is 17 residues.

The gene calls are TRBV28 and TRBJ2-5; 7 bases map to TRBD2. V lost 2 bases and J lost 4; bases outside the gene matches: 4. The CDR3 has 14 amino acids. The germline V gene encodes CDR1 MDHEN and CDR2 SYDVKM. CDR3 amino acids: CASSLQGGLETQYF. The DNA of the CDR3 is TGTGCCAGCAGTTTACAGGGAGGGTTAGAGACCCAGTACTTC.

The chain combines TRBV15 with TRBJ2-7; 8 bases are shared with TRBD1. V gave up 0 bases and J gave up 5 bases; unmatched junction bases: 6. CDR1 is LNHNV, CDR2 YYDKDF, per germline (reference sequence). This CDR3 region has 15 residues. The CDR3 region is CATSREFRGQDEQYF. The CDR3 DNA is TGTGCCACCAGCAGAGAGTTCAGGGGGCAGGACGAGCAGTACTTC.

V gene TRBV11-2 combines with J gene TRBJ2-1, with D uncertain. Trimming cost V 5 bases and J 0 bases, with 14 bases left between them. The V gene's germline CDR1 is SGHAT and CDR2 FQNNGV. CDR3 length: 16 residues. CDR3 protein: CASSPRAASSYNEQFF. The CDR3, as DNA: TGTGCCAGCAGCCCTCGGGCCGCGAGCTCCTACAATGAGCAGTTCTTC. Complete variable domain (other parts from reference TRBV11-2 and TRBJ2-1): EAGVAQSPRYKIIEKRQSVAFWCNPISGHATLYWYQQILGQGPKLLIQFQNNGVVDDSQLPKDRFSAERLKGVDSTLKIQPAKLEDSAVYLCASSPRAASSYNEQFFGPGTRLTVL.

This sequence joins TRBV3-1 (or the pseudogene TRBV3-2) and TRBJ1-6; D remains unclear. This CDR3 has 15 residues. The germline V gene encodes CDR1 LGHDT and CDR2 YNNKEL (reference sequence). V was pared by 2 bases and J by 0 bases, with 5 bases between. The CDR3 here is CASSQSASYNSPLHF. CDR3 coding DNA: TGTGCCAGCAGCCAATCAGCCTCCTATAATTCACCCCTCCACTTT.

This clone was counted a few times. This rearrangement joins TRBV19 to TRBJ2-7; no reliable D call. Germline assignment: CDR1 LNHDA and CDR2 SQIVND (reference sequence). This CDR3 spans 13 amino acids. With 7 bases removed from V and 6 bases from J, the gap between germline ends came to 16 bases. For the CDR3, the DNA is TGTGCCAGTACCTCCCGGACCCCGAGCGAGCAGTACTTC. Protein: CASTSRTPSEQYF. The whole variable domain, filled in from reference TRBV19 and TRBJ2-7, reads DGGITQSPKYLFRKEGQNVTLSCEQNLNHDAMYWYRQDPGQGLRLIYYSQIVNDFQKGDIAEGYSVSREKKESFPLTVTSAQKNPTAFYLCASTSRTPSEQYFGPGTRLTVT.

The chain employs TRBV6-1 and TRBJ2-7; tentative D call: TRBD2 (6 bases). The CDR3 loop spans 17 amino acids. Germline lookup yields CDR1 MNHNS and CDR2 SASEGT. V was shortened by 2 bases and J by 3 bases, with 20 bases between the two germline ends. For the CDR3, the DNA is TGTGCCAGCAGTGAATCTCGCCTTTCGGGGGTAGTCTACGAGCAGTACTTC. Its translation: CASSESRLSGVVYEQYF.

J is TRBJ2-2 and V is TRBV5-1; a weak D match, TRBD2 (6 bases). From germline, CDR1 is SGHRS and CDR2 YFSETQ. CDR3 length equals 17 residues. The ends were cut back, 1 base at V and 4 bases at J, with 17 bases in the middle. CDR3 sequence: CASSLFPGGEVTGELFF. For the CDR3, the DNA is TGCGCCAGCAGCTTGTTCCCCGGCGGGGAAGTCACCGGGGAGCTGTTTTTT.

This chain connects TRBV5-6 to TRBJ1-5; possibly TRBD1 for D (5 bases). The CDR3 consists of 16 residues. Looked up from germline, CDR1 is SGHDT and CDR2 is YYEEEE. The V gene lost 2 bases and the J gene lost 1 base, with 13 bases spanning the gap. CDR3 nucleotide sequence: TGTGCCAGCAGCTTTACAGGAGCCACGAGCAATCAGCCCCAGCATTTT. Translation gives CASSFTGATSNQPQHF.

The chain joins TRBV5-1 to TRBJ2-3, with D perhaps being TRBD1 or TRBD2 (5 bases each). The germline gives CDR1 SGHRS, CDR2 YFSETQ. V was shortened by 2 bases and J by 4 bases, with 14 bases between the two germline ends. The length of the CDR3 is 15 residues. Here the CDR3 DNA reads TGCGCCAGCAGCTTAGTTGGGGGTAGCCCAGATACGCAGTATTTT. Encoded protein: CASSLVGGSPDTQYF.

The gene calls are TRBV7-9 and TRBJ2-3, with D perhaps TRBD2 (5 bases). The CDR3 length is 15 residues. V was trimmed by 5 bases and J by 2 bases, leaving 14 bases between them. CDR1 and CDR2 from the germline V gene are SEHNR and FQNEAQ (reference sequence). The CDR3 sequence: CASSPSSEDTDTQYF. The DNA of the CDR3 is TGTGCCAGCAGCCCCTCTTCGGAGGACACAGATACGCAGTATTTT.

The rearrangement links TRBV12-3 or TRBV12-4 to TRBJ1-5; D ambiguous. The CDR3 is made up of 13 amino acids. V lost 6 bases to trimming and J lost 7 bases, with 13 bases between them. The CDR3 bases are TGTGCCAGCAGACTCCGAAAGGACCAGCCCCAGCATTTT. This codes for CASRLRKDQPQHF.

This chain uses TRBV7-8 with TRBJ2-4; D might be TRBD1 (6 bases). The V gene lost 5 bases and the J gene lost 4 bases, with 9 bases spanning the gap. Germline V gene lookup returns CDR1 SGHVS and CDR2 FQNEAQ. The CDR3 is made up of 13 amino acids. The CDR3 DNA follows: TGTGCCAGCAGCAAAGGACAGAAAAACATTCAGTACTTC. It translates to CASSKGQKNIQYF.

The chain couples TRBV9 to TRBJ2-2; weak D call: TRBD1 (6 bases). This CDR3 comprises 17 residues. The V end was cut by 4 bases, the J end by 5 bases, with 21 bases between. In germline, CDR1 is SGDLS, CDR2 YYNGEE. CDR3 residues: CASSPTQPGHGTGELFF. The CDR3 nucleotides are TGTGCCAGCAGCCCAACCCAACCGGGACACGGGACCGGGGAGCTGTTTTTT.

The V call is TRBV5-1, the J call TRBJ2-5, with a weak D call TRBD1 (6 bases). Trimming took 5 bases from V and 5 from J, leaving 16 bases between them. Germline V gives CDR1 SGHRS, CDR2 YFSETQ. This CDR3 contains 14 residues. CDR3 DNA sequence: TGCGCCAGCAGTCTCACAGGGTCAGGGGAGACCCAGTACTTC. This translates into CASSLTGSGETQYF.